The clone carrying this T cell receptor beta chain was recorded a few times. Its antigen is as yet unknown. Each CDR3 protein gets one entry after TCRdb re-called the 5' RACE reads with MiXCR. There are some 200,000 distinct CDR3 sequences in the sample; about 11% occur only once, and approximately 34% lies in the top ten. This sample was included in a study of T cells after yellow fever vaccination. Study-level findings and limits: The secondary T-cell response peaked on day 5, not day 15, but was weaker.

Germline CDR1 reads SEHNR; CDR2 reads FQNEAQ (reference sequence). The V gene end was trimmed by 4 bases and the J gene end by 7 bases; junction bases not matched to a gene: 7. This CDR3 is 14 amino acids long. The source is a young man who received the YFV17D yellow fever vaccine. The chain employs TRBV7-9 and TRBJ1-5, with 7 bases that match TRBD1. The source material was CD8+ T cells sorted from PBMCs, sampled 15 days after the yellow fever booster vaccination. CDR3 residues: CASSSTGPEQPQHF. In DNA form, the CDR3 reads TGTGCCAGCAGCTCGACAGGGCCGGAGCAGCCCCAGCATTTT.